The 30 T cell receptor beta chains below were found in one sample sequenced in a study of CD8 T cells in Susac syndrome. cDNA came from approximately 0.5 to 1 ug RNA primed by random hexamers. TCRdb itself ran the immunoSEQ multiplex PCR reads through MiXCR, one entry per CDR3 protein. The table has about 150,000 distinct CDR3 sequences, approximately 93% seen once. Material: CD8+ T cells from PBMCs. The receptors were gathered from a human donor with multiple sclerosis.

J is TRBJ1-5 and V is TRBV20-1; 9 bases map to TRBD1. The J segment lost 5 bases and the V segment lost 5 bases, leaving 13 bases of the junction unmatched. The CDR3 has 16 residues. Germline values: CDR1 DFQATT, CDR2 SNEGSKA (reference sequence). In DNA, the CDR3 is TGCAGTGCTTCTAGGGTGGGGACAGGGCTTGATCAGCCCCAGCATTTT. It codes for CSASRVGTGLDQPQHF.

V usage is TRBV4-1 and J usage is TRBJ1-1, with 8 positions matching TRBD1. Germline V gene sequence: CDR1 MGHRA, CDR2 YSYEKL. The CDR3 is 15 residues long. Trimming at V came to 3 bases and at J to 5 bases, leaving 8 bases not matched to a gene. This CDR3 reads CASSQRQGAWTEAFF. The CDR3 nucleotides read TGCGCCAGCAGCCAGCGCCAGGGGGCATGGACTGAAGCTTTCTTT.

The chain links TRBV2 to TRBJ2-3; D ambiguous. The CDR3 length is 14 residues. V lost 7 bases to trimming and J lost 0 bases, with 11 bases between them. Per the germline V gene, CDR1 is SNHLY and CDR2 is FYNNEI. The chain's CDR3 is CASKMADSTDTQYF. The CDR3 DNA follows: TGTGCCAGCAAGATGGCGGATAGCACAGATACGCAGTATTTT. The entire variable domain, with the rest obtained from reference TRBV2 and TRBJ2-3, is as follows: EPEVTQTPSHQVTQMGQEVILRCVPISNHLYFYWYRQILGQKVEFLVSFYNNEISEKSEIFDDQFSVERPDGSNFTLKIRSTKLEDSAMYFCASKMADSTDTQYFGPGTRLTVL.

V is TRBV24-1 and J is TRBJ1-4; 10 nucleotides agree with TRBD1. Per the germline V gene, CDR1 is KGHDR and CDR2 is SFDVKD. Trimming took 8 bases from V and 8 from J; bases not matched to a gene: 7. The CDR3 is 14 amino acids. The CDR3 DNA follows: TGTGCCACCACCCAGGACAGGGGGGAAGAAAAACTGTTTTTT. Its protein product is CATTQDRGEEKLFF.

The genes are TRBV4-1 and TRBJ2-3; D may be TRBD2 (6 bases). The CDR3 loop spans 14 amino acids. V was trimmed by 4 bases and J by 1 base, leaving 9 bases between them. Germline V CDR1 and CDR2: MGHRA, YSYEKL. CDR3 sequence reads: CASSPQRGTDTQYF. CDR3 coding DNA: TGCGCCAGCAGCCCGCAGCGGGGCACAGATACGCAGTATTTT.

The chain is built from TRBV4-2 and TRBJ1-1; D is unclear. CDR3 length equals 15 residues. Germline CDR1 reads LGHNA; CDR2 reads YNFKEQ. With 0 bases removed from V and 1 base from J, the gap between germline ends came to 9 bases. The CDR3 reads CASSQEARPNTEAFF. The CDR3 DNA is TGTGCCAGCAGCCAAGAAGCTCGCCCGAACACTGAAGCTTTCTTT.

The rearrangement joins TRBV14 to TRBJ1-2; the D is unclear. The CDR3 has 15 residues. The germline V and J ends were trimmed by 1 base and 3 bases, with 12 bases remaining between them. Germline CDR1 SGHDN, CDR2 FVKESK. The CDR3 loop is CASSQVATVYYGYTF. CDR3 nucleotides: TGTGCCAGCAGCCAAGTTGCTACCGTTTACTATGGCTACACCTTC.

The V gene is TRBV29-1, the J gene TRBJ1-5; TRBD1 matches 9 bases. CDR3 size: 14 residues. Germline CDR1 reads SQVTM; CDR2 reads ANQGSEA. The J segment lost 1 base and the V segment lost 4 bases, leaving 2 bases of the junction unmatched. CDR3 loop: CSVGDRVSNQPQHF. The DNA for the CDR3 is TGCAGCGTTGGGGACAGGGTAAGCAATCAGCCCCAGCATTTT.

The chain has TRBV3-1 and TRBJ1-2; tentatively, D is TRBD1 (5 bases). This CDR3 contains 13 residues. V gave up 6 bases and J gave up 4 bases, with 12 bases separating them. Germline V gene lookup returns CDR1 LGHDT and CDR2 YNNKEL (reference sequence). The CDR3 DNA reads TGTGCCAGCAGGGGTGAGGGGATCTATGGCTACACCTTC. This sequence encodes CASRGEGIYGYTF. Full variable domain (remainder filled in from reference TRBV3-1 and TRBJ1-2): DTAVSQTPKYLVTQMGNDKSIKCEQNLGHDTMYWYKQDSKKFLKIMFSYNNKELIINETVPNRFSPKSPDKAHLNLHINSLELGDSAVYFCASRGEGIYGYTFGSGTRLTVV.

The gene calls are TRBV27 and TRBJ1-5; 7 nucleotides agree with TRBD1. The CDR3 is made up of 13 amino acids. V lost 8 bases, J lost 3 bases, and 4 bases stayed unmatched. CDR1 MNHEY and CDR2 SMNVEV come from the germline V gene (reference sequence). This CDR3 reads CASGDSLNQPQHF. In DNA form, the CDR3 reads TGTGCCAGCGGGGACAGCCTCAATCAGCCCCAGCATTTT.

As for this clonotype: Its ends do not fully match the called genes, so a read error is possible. The chain joins TRBV29-1 to TRBJ2-1, with D perhaps TRBD1 (6 bases). Germline V gene data show CDR1 as SQVTM and CDR2 as ANQGSEA. This CDR3 contains 13 residues. The CDR3 protein is CSGELGGANEQFF. The CDR3 DNA is TGCAGCGGTGAACTAGGGGGAGCAAATGAGCAGTTCTTC.

This chain uses TRBV29-1 with TRBJ2-2; unclear D gene. This CDR3 is 13 amino acids long. Trimming took off 3 bases at V and 6 bases at J, with 11 bases between the two ends. Per the germline V gene, CDR1 is SQVTM and CDR2 is ANQGSEA. The CDR3 is CSVDGRNSGELFF. The CDR3 DNA reads TGCAGCGTTGACGGCCGGAATTCCGGGGAGCTGTTTTTT.

V gene TRBV3-1 combines with J gene TRBJ2-7, with TRBD2 matching 7 bases. Germline V lookup: CDR1 LGHDT, CDR2 YNNKEL (reference sequence). CDR3 length: 15 amino acids. V was pared by 4 bases and J by 1 base, with 7 bases of the junction left unmatched. CDR3 nucleotide sequence: TGTGCCAGCAGCCCCCCGGGGGAGGGGTCCTACGAGCAGTACTTC. Amino acid sequence: CASSPPGEGSYEQYF.

The chain recombines TRBV19 with TRBJ1-1; D perhaps matches TRBD1 (6 bases). Per the germline V gene, CDR1 is LNHDA and CDR2 is SQIVND (reference sequence). With 8 bases removed from V and 5 bases from J, the gap between germline ends came to 27 bases. The CDR3 totals 17 residues. The CDR3 is CASRHGQWNLGGTEAFF. The DNA for the CDR3 is TGTGCCAGTCGACACGGACAATGGAACCTAGGGGGGACTGAAGCTTTCTTT.

The rearrangement uses TRBV9 and TRBJ2-3; 9 bases match TRBD2. V gave up 5 bases and J gave up 0 bases; unmatched junction bases: 4. The CDR3 spans 15 residues. Germline-derived CDR1 and CDR2 are SGDLS and YYNGEE. The CDR3 is CASRASGASTDTQYF. In DNA, the CDR3 is TGTGCCAGCAGGGCTAGCGGGGCTAGCACAGATACGCAGTATTTT.

V usage is TRBV29-1 and J usage is TRBJ1-1; TRBD1 matches at 8 bases. Losses at the gene ends were 7 bases for V and 3 bases for J; bases not matched to a gene: 7. This CDR3 is built from 13 residues. Germline V gives CDR1 SQVTM, CDR2 ANQGSEA. The CDR3 here is CSAGGAGDTEAFF. DNA for the CDR3: TGCAGCGCAGGGGGCGCGGGGGACACTGAAGCTTTCTTT.

The rearrangement links TRBV12-3 or TRBV12-4 to TRBJ2-7; D call uncertain. V was shortened by 6 bases and J by 2 bases, with 11 bases between the two germline ends. The CDR3 runs 13 residues. CDR3 loop: CASSPGTPYEQYF. The CDR3 nucleotides read TGTGCCAGCAGCCCCGGAACTCCCTACGAGCAGTACTTC.

The chain links TRBV15 to TRBJ2-1; 7 bases match TRBD1. This CDR3 is built from 14 residues. Germline V lookup: CDR1 LNHNV, CDR2 YYDKDF (reference sequence). The V segment lost 3 bases and the J segment 8 bases; nucleotides outside the gene matches: 7. CDR3 loop: CATSSDRVQYEQFF. The CDR3, as DNA: TGTGCCACCAGCAGCGACAGGGTCCAATATGAGCAGTTCTTC.

The V gene is TRBV9, the J gene TRBJ2-6; 9 nucleotides line up with TRBD1. With V trimmed by 7 bases and J by 0 bases, 5 bases remained unmatched. The CDR3 is made up of 16 amino acids. Germline loops: CDR1 SGDLS, CDR2 YYNGEE. The CDR3 protein is CASGGTGSSGANVLTF. For the CDR3, the DNA is TGTGCCAGCGGAGGGACAGGGAGCTCTGGGGCCAACGTCCTGACTTTC.

Only one count was recorded for this clonotype. The chain carries TRBV9 and TRBJ2-7; no firm D call. Germline V gives CDR1 SGDLS, CDR2 YYNGEE. Trimming cost V 3 bases and J 5 bases, with 9 bases left between them. This CDR3 is built from 12 residues. The CDR3: CASSGSLDEQYF. The CDR3 region has the DNA TGTGCCAGCAGCGGGTCTTTGGACGAGCAGTACTTC.

CDR3 protein: CASSQGPGGGAFF. For the CDR3, the DNA is TGTGCCAGCAGCCAAGGTCCAGGCGGTGGAGCTTTCTTT. The chain combines TRBV14 with TRBJ1-1, with D unclear. Trimming cost V 1 base and J 10 bases, with 13 bases left between them. This CDR3 has 13 residues. Germline V gives CDR1 SGHDN, CDR2 FVKESK.

Note on this clonotype: A read error may produce the germline difference seen at one junction end. The chain carries TRBV7-7 and TRBJ2-5, with 8 bases aligning to TRBD2. The germline gives CDR1 SSHAT, CDR2 FNYEAQ (reference sequence). This CDR3 has 15 residues. CDR3 in DNA: TGTGCTAGCAGCCCGCTAGCGGGTCCCGGGGAGACCCAGTACTTC. The encoded protein is CASSPLAGPGETQYF.

The chain is built from TRBV5-6 and TRBJ2-7; no clear D. Trimming removed 2 bases from V and 2 bases from J, with 8 bases in between. CDR1 SGHDT and CDR2 YYEEEE come from the germline V gene. This CDR3 is 13 amino acids long. CDR3 DNA: TGTGCCAGCAGCTTAAGCAGTGCCTACGAGCAGTACTTC. Translated, it gives CASSLSSAYEQYF.

The rearrangement links TRBV13 to TRBJ2-7; D perhaps matches TRBD2 (6 bases). The CDR3 length is 15 residues. The V end was cut by 0 bases, the J end by 7 bases, with 16 bases between. Germline V lookup: CDR1 PRHDT, CDR2 FYEKMQ (reference sequence). The CDR3 DNA follows: TGTGCCAGCAGCTTAGGCCTGGGTGGTCGGGAGGAGCAGTACTTC. Amino acids: CASSLGLGGREEQYF.

This clonotype was seen only once. The chain is built from TRBV4-1 and TRBJ1-2; a weak D match, TRBD1 (5 bases). The CDR3 has 15 residues. Germline V gene sequence: CDR1 MGHRA, CDR2 YSYEKL. Trimming removed 0 bases from V and 5 bases from J, with 13 bases in between. The CDR3 DNA reads TGCGCCAGCAGCCAAGAGCTAACAGGCGAATATGGCTACACCTTC. The encoded protein is CASSQELTGEYGYTF.

The J gene is TRBJ1-4, the V gene TRBV13; perhaps TRBD1 as D (6 bases). V lost 5 bases and J lost 8, with 15 bases in between. The CDR3 covers 14 residues. Germline-derived CDR1 and CDR2 are PRHDT and FYEKMQ (reference sequence). CDR3 amino acids: CASSGNRVDEKLFF. In DNA form, the CDR3 reads TGTGCCAGCAGCGGCAACAGGGTCGACGAAAAACTGTTTTTT.

In its sample, this clonotype was seen once. The V gene is TRBV11-2, the J gene TRBJ2-5; a weak D match, TRBD1 (7 bases). The CDR3 is made up of 15 amino acids. Between the trimmed V and J ends, which lost 7 bases and 7 bases, there was a span of 22 bases. Germline V gene data show CDR1 as SGHAT and CDR2 as FQNNGV. The DNA of the CDR3 is TGTGCCAGCACCGATATTGCAGGGGGGCAGGCGACCCAGTACTTC. Its protein is CASTDIAGGQATQYF.

The chain has TRBV20-1 and TRBJ1-1, with D possibly being TRBD1 (6 bases). From germline, CDR1 is DFQATT and CDR2 SNEGSKA (reference sequence). This CDR3 has 13 amino acids. The germline V and J ends were trimmed by 6 bases and 0 bases, with 11 bases remaining between them. CDR3 sequence reads: CSAAAGVNTEAFF. The CDR3 nucleotides are TGCAGTGCCGCCGCAGGGGTGAACACTGAAGCTTTCTTT.

This chain uses TRBV6-6 with TRBJ2-7; D is unresolved. Trimming pared 0 bases from V and 4 bases from J, leaving 13 bases between. The V gene's germline CDR1 is MNHNY and CDR2 SVGAGI (reference sequence). The CDR3 sequence is 15 residues long. The CDR3 is CASSYSEPSYYEQYF. CDR3 nucleotide sequence: TGTGCCAGCAGTTACTCTGAGCCTAGTTATTACGAGCAGTACTTC.

V usage is TRBV7-3 and J usage is TRBJ2-1; D call uncertain. V lost 4 bases and J 5 bases, leaving 9 bases between the germline ends. The CDR3 has 13 residues. Germline CDR1 and CDR2: SGHTA and FQGTGA. CDR3 coding DNA: TGTGCCAGCAGCTCCTCCTCGAACAATGAGCAGTTCTTC. The encoded protein is CASSSSSNNEQFF.